Listed here are 30 T cell receptor beta chains from one sample, sequenced in a study of T cells in Graves' hyperthyroidism and ophthalmopathy (dated by TCRdb to between 2018 and 2021). The library was built by means of multiplex PCR. Sequenced using an Illumina HiSeq 2000. Amplification of TCR beta CDR3 regions was carried out from RNA transcripts. The TCR CDR3 was subjected to a first round of RT-PCR using the HTBI primer set and the Qiagen OneStep RT-PCR kit. TCRdb handled the public reads itself, with Q25 trimming in fastp and clone calling in MiXCR, and kept productive beta chains. Rows with one shared CDR3 protein collapse into an entry with the most common genes and DNA. Within this sample are under 450,000 distinct CDR3 sequences, with approximately 15% of them counted one time only. In total, the top ten clones hold around 7.7% of the sample. The sequencing sample was made of blood. Receptor source: a woman between 18 and 29 years old with Graves' hyperthyroidism.

This clonotype was found many times. This sequence joins TRBV11-2 and TRBJ2-7, with TRBD2 matching over 13 bases. The length of the CDR3 is 16 residues. V was clipped by 1 base and J by 5 bases; unmatched bases: 5. Germline loops: CDR1 SGHAT, CDR2 FQNNGV. This chain's CDR3 is CASSLVTSGGANEQYF. As DNA, the CDR3 is TGTGCCAGCAGCTTAGTAACTAGCGGGGGGGCCAACGAGCAGTACTTC. Full variable domain (rest looked up from reference TRBV11-2 and TRBJ2-7): EAGVAQSPRYKIIEKRQSVAFWCNPISGHATLYWYQQILGQGPKLLIQFQNNGVVDDSQLPKDRFSAERLKGVDSTLKIQPAKLEDSAVYLCASSLVTSGGANEQYFGPGTRLTVT.

This clonotype was found a few times. Possible read error: a much larger clone is one base away. The chain's CDR3 is CASSPGTLPEQYF. The CDR3 DNA reads TGTGCCAGCAGCCCCGGAACTCTGCCCGAGCAGTACTTC. The V and J genes are TRBV7-2 and TRBJ2-7, with unresolved D. Trimming stripped 5 bases from V and 6 bases from J, with 14 bases between. There are 13 residues in the CDR3. CDR1 and CDR2 (germline): SGHTA, FQGNSA.

This clonotype has ten or more counts. This chain connects TRBV18 to TRBJ2-3; TRBD1 agrees at 9 bases. Germline V gives CDR1 KGHSH, CDR2 LQKENI. This CDR3 comprises 14 residues. J was trimmed by 6 bases and V by 3 bases; bases with no gene match: 4. The CDR3 region is CASSPGQGRDTQYF. In DNA, the CDR3 is TGTGCCAGCTCACCGGGACAGGGAAGGGATACGCAGTATTTT.

This clonotype was counted only a few times. The rearrangement uses TRBV7-9 and TRBJ2-4; D remains unclear. Deletions cut 3 bases from V and 7 bases from J, with 7 bases between. The CDR3 spans 12 residues. Germline lookup yields CDR1 SEHNR and CDR2 FQNEAQ (reference sequence). CDR3 in DNA: TGTGCCAGCAGCTTCTTGGGGAACATTCAGTACTTC. This translates into CASSFLGNIQYF.

There are many counts of this clonotype. The J gene is TRBJ1-2, the V gene TRBV6-1, with unresolved D. Germline CDR1 and CDR2: MNHNS and SASEGT. This CDR3 has 12 residues. The V end lost 6 bases, the J end lost 5 bases, and 10 bases lay between the germline ends. CDR3 bases: TGTGCCAGCAGGCGGGGAGAGTATGGCTACACCTTC. Residues: CASRRGEYGYTF.

The table lists this clonotype with many counts. J is TRBJ1-4 and V is TRBV11-3; possibly TRBD1 for D (5 bases). The CDR3 is made up of 15 amino acids. Germline V gene sequence: CDR1 SGHNT, CDR2 YENEEA. V shed 4 bases and J shed 4 bases, with 13 bases lying between them. The CDR3 is CASSSPVGVNEKLFF. Written as DNA, the CDR3 is TGTGCCAGCAGCTCCCCGGTAGGGGTTAATGAAAAACTGTTTTTT. Drawing the rest from reference TRBV11-3 and TRBJ1-4, the complete variable domain is EAGVVQSPRYKIIEKKQPVAFWCNPISGHNTLYWYLQNLGQGPELLIRYENEEAVDDSQLPKDRFSAERLKGVDSTLKIQPAELGDSAVYLCASSSPVGVNEKLFFGSGTQLSVL.

There are many counts of this clonotype. The V gene is TRBV6-1, the J gene TRBJ2-7, with unresolved D. This CDR3 region has 13 residues. Germline V gives CDR1 MNHNS, CDR2 SASEGT. V lost 5 bases to trimming and J lost 6 bases, with 14 bases between them. This CDR3 is CASSLSAVGEQYF. CDR3 sequence (DNA): TGTGCCAGCAGTCTCAGCGCGGTAGGCGAGCAGTACTTC.

This clonotype was detected only a few times. The chain links TRBV9 to TRBJ2-3; D is perhaps TRBD1 or TRBD2 (6 bases each). Germline V CDR1 and CDR2: SGDLS, YYNGEE. This CDR3 spans 15 amino acids. Trimming took off 4 bases at V and 5 bases at J, with 17 bases between the two ends. The CDR3 spells CASSPRGVWEDTQYF. In DNA form, the CDR3 reads TGTGCCAGCAGCCCGAGGGGGGTTTGGGAAGATACGCAGTATTTT. Full variable domain (remainder filled in from reference TRBV9 and TRBJ2-3): DSGVTQTPKHLITATGQRVTLRCSPRSGDLSVYWYQQSLDQGLQFLIQYYNGEERAKGNILERFSAQQFPDLHSELNLSSLELGDSALYFCASSPRGVWEDTQYFGPGTRLTVL.

This clonotype was counted between two and nine times. The chain links TRBV10-3 to TRBJ2-2; D unresolved. The V gene's germline CDR1 is ENHRY and CDR2 SYGVKD. There are 13 residues in the CDR3. With 6 bases removed from V and 0 bases from J, the gap between germline ends came to 5 bases. The CDR3 is CAIRAPNTGELFF. CDR3 sequence (DNA): TGTGCCATCAGAGCCCCGAACACCGGGGAGCTGTTTTTT.

Points on this clonotype: It may be a read error: a sequence one base away is much more abundant. V gene TRBV7-2 combines with J gene TRBJ2-7; no clear D. CDR1 is SGHTA and CDR2 is FQGNSA in the germline V gene. The CDR3 runs to 14 residues. CDR3: CASGLETGLGEQYF. CDR3 in DNA: TGTGCCAGCGGCTTAGAAACGGGCCTAGGCGAGCAGTACTTC.

This clonotype was seen at least ten times. The chain links TRBV7-2 to TRBJ2-1; D unclear. V shed 3 bases and J shed 7 bases, with 19 bases lying between them. CDR1 is SGHTA and CDR2 is FQGNSA in the germline V gene. The CDR3 covers 16 residues. The CDR3 protein is CASSFFSSDIKNEQFF. CDR3 nucleotides: TGTGCCAGCAGCTTTTTTTCAAGTGATATTAAAAATGAGCAGTTCTTC.

There are a few counts of this clonotype. The chain combines TRBV29-1 with TRBJ2-1; 9 positions match TRBD2. V lost 4 bases and J lost 5; bases outside the gene matches: 18. In germline, CDR1 is SQVTM, CDR2 ANQGSEA. The CDR3 spans 18 residues. CDR3 protein: CSVVGVSAGGPRDNEQFF. DNA of the CDR3: TGCAGCGTTGTCGGGGTTTCGGCGGGGGGGCCCAGGGACAATGAGCAGTTCTTC.

The genes are TRBV7-9 and TRBJ2-7; 9 nucleotides match TRBD2. Losses at the gene ends were 10 bases for V and 0 bases for J; bases not matched to a gene: 7. The CDR3 sequence is 14 residues long. Per germline, CDR1 SEHNR and CDR2 FQNEAQ (reference sequence). The CDR3 region is CATPSGTNSYEQYF. CDR3 DNA: TGTGCCACCCCTAGCGGGACGAACTCCTACGAGCAGTACTTC.

This clonotype has more than one count but fewer than ten. The V call is TRBV20-1, the J call TRBJ2-1, with D uncertain. Trimming cost V 2 bases and J 7 bases, with 15 bases left between them. The CDR3 consists of 14 residues. Germline assignment: CDR1 DFQATT and CDR2 SNEGSKA (reference sequence). The chain's CDR3 is CSARTTDKVNEQFF. The CDR3 DNA is TGCAGTGCTAGAACGACCGACAAAGTTAATGAGCAGTTCTTC.

This clonotype was counted a few times. V and J are TRBV5-4 and TRBJ1-2, with D possibly being TRBD1 (6 bases). Germline V gene lookup returns CDR1 SGHNT and CDR2 YYREEE (reference sequence). Deletions cut 5 bases from V and 8 bases from J, with 19 bases between. CDR3 length: 14 residues. The CDR3 loop is CASRRAGAHLGYTF. The CDR3 nucleotides are TGTGCCAGCAGGAGGGCAGGGGCCCATTTGGGCTACACCTTC. The whole variable domain, remainder taken from reference TRBV5-4 and TRBJ1-2, is ETGVTQSPTHLIKTRGQQVTLRCSSQSGHNTVSWYQQALGQGPQFIFQYYREEENGRGNFPPRFSGLQFPNYSSELNVNALELDDSALYLCASRRAGAHLGYTFGSGTRLTVV.

This clonotype was picked up a small number of times. V usage is TRBV7-3 and J usage is TRBJ1-6; a possible D gene is TRBD1 (5 bases). The CDR3 is 14 residues long. Looked up from germline, CDR1 is SGHTA and CDR2 is FQGTGA. V lost 1 base to trimming and J lost 7 bases, with 8 bases between them. The CDR3 sequence: CASSLNGGNSPLHF. CDR3 coding DNA: TGTGCCAGCAGCTTAAATGGGGGAAATTCACCCCTCCACTTT. The whole variable domain, filled in from reference TRBV7-3 and TRBJ1-6, reads GAGVSQTPSNKVTEKGKYVELRCDPISGHTALYWYRQSLGQGPEFLIYFQGTGAADDSGLPNDRFFAVRPEGSVSTLKIQRTERGDSAVYLCASSLNGGNSPLHFGNGTRLTVT.

This clonotype was seen at least ten times. This rearrangement joins TRBV12-3 or TRBV12-4 to TRBJ1-2, with a tentative D call TRBD1 (5 bases). The V end lost 4 bases, the J end lost 6 bases, and 9 bases lay between the germline ends. The CDR3 is made up of 12 amino acids. The CDR3 nucleotides are TGTGCCAGCAGTTCAACAGGACATGGCTACACCTTC. Translation gives CASSSTGHGYTF.

This clonotype occurred many times. In DNA, the CDR3 is TGTGCCAGCAGTGAATATGGGACTAGCGGAGATCTCGAAGAGACCCAGTACTTC. Translating gives CASSEYGTSGDLEETQYF. The V and J genes are TRBV25-1 and TRBJ2-5, with 11 nucleotides matching TRBD2. Germline-derived CDR1 and CDR2 are MGHDK and SYGVNS. The CDR3 runs to 18 residues. V shed 0 bases, J shed 3 bases, and the junction held 9 bases outside the gene matches.

This clonotype was detected many times. The chain couples TRBV11-2 to TRBJ1-2; D unclear. Trimming cost V 4 bases and J 2 bases, with 14 bases left between them. The CDR3 is made up of 15 amino acids. Per germline, CDR1 SGHAT and CDR2 FQNNGV. The CDR3 is CASSSVGRFNYGYTF. In DNA, the CDR3 is TGTGCCAGCAGCTCTGTCGGAAGGTTCAACTATGGCTACACCTTC.

This clonotype was seen many times. V usage is TRBV6-1 and J usage is TRBJ2-1; TRBD2 matches at 9 bases. V was clipped by 2 bases and J by 8 bases; unmatched bases: 13. In germline, CDR1 is MNHNS, CDR2 SASEGT. This CDR3 is 17 amino acids long. The CDR3 DNA is TGTGCCAGCAGTGAACCGGGGCGGGGGGGCCGAGGGGATGAGCAGTTCTTC. Translated, it gives CASSEPGRGGRGDEQFF.

This clonotype is a singleton in its sample. CDR3 sequence: CASSLGGGGGRRTEAFF. The CDR3 nucleotides are TGTGCCAGCAGCTTAGGGGGGGGGGGGGGGCGGAGGACTGAAGCTTTCTTT. The chain is built from TRBV7-9 and TRBJ1-1, with a possible D match to TRBD1 (6 bases). The CDR3 sequence is 17 residues long. The germline V gene encodes CDR1 SEHNR and CDR2 FQNEAQ (reference sequence). V lost 1 base to trimming and J lost 5 bases, with 20 bases between them.

This clonotype was counted at least ten times. The chain couples TRBV2 to TRBJ2-4; D may be TRBD1 or TRBD2 (5 bases each). V lost 4 bases and J 6 bases, leaving 13 bases between the germline ends. The CDR3 runs to 14 residues. CDR1 is SNHLY and CDR2 is FYNNEI in the germline V gene. The DNA of the CDR3 is TGTGCCAGCAGTGTTGGGACGGACCTAAACATTCAGTACTTC. Protein product: CASSVGTDLNIQYF. Based on the CDR3 plus reference TRBV2 and TRBJ2-4, the full variable domain is EPEVTQTPSHQVTQMGQEVILRCVPISNHLYFYWYRQILGQKVEFLVSFYNNEISEKSEIFDDQFSVERPDGSNFTLKIRSTKLEDSAMYFCASSVGTDLNIQYFGAGTRLSVL.

The sample holds many counts of this clonotype. The chain is built from TRBV3-1 and TRBJ1-5; 7 positions match TRBD1. Per germline, CDR1 LGHDT and CDR2 YNNKEL (reference sequence). V lost 4 bases to trimming and J lost 0 bases; unmatched junction nucleotides: 3. The CDR3 totals 15 residues. CDR3 coding DNA: TGTGCCAGCAGCCCGGGACAGTATAGCAATCAGCCCCAGCATTTT. As protein: CASSPGQYSNQPQHF. Supplemented by reference TRBV3-1 and TRBJ1-5, the full variable domain reads DTAVSQTPKYLVTQMGNDKSIKCEQNLGHDTMYWYKQDSKKFLKIMFSYNNKELIINETVPNRFSPKSPDKAHLNLHINSLELGDSAVYFCASSPGQYSNQPQHFGDGTRLSIL.

This clonotype was seen repeatedly, ten times or more. V is TRBV27 and J is TRBJ2-5, with a weak D call TRBD1 (7 bases). There are 15 residues in the CDR3. Trimming removed 6 bases at V and 3 bases at J, with 17 bases between. The germline CDR1 and CDR2 sequences are MNHEY and SMNVEV (reference sequence). This CDR3 is CASSLIAGQKETQYF. CDR3 nucleotide sequence: TGTGCCAGCAGCCTTATCGCGGGACAGAAAGAGACCCAGTACTTC.

This clonotype showed up just once. The chain uses TRBV19 and TRBJ1-6; TRBD1 aligns across 12 bases. Trimming removed 3 bases from V and 7 bases from J; junction bases left unmatched: 16. The CDR3 runs to 20 residues. Germline-derived CDR1 and CDR2 are LNHDA and SQIVND (reference sequence). The CDR3 here is CASSMARGGTGGAGNSPLHF. CDR3 in DNA: TGTGCCAGTAGTATGGCGCGTGGCGGGACAGGGGGCGCAGGGAATTCACCCCTCCACTTT.

The chain couples TRBV7-2 to TRBJ2-7; D is possibly TRBD1 or TRBD2 (5 bases each). CDR1 and CDR2 (germline): SGHTA, FQGNSA. Trimming cost V 5 bases and J 3 bases, with 14 bases left between them. The CDR3 extends over 14 amino acids. The CDR3 coding sequence is TGTGCCAGCAGCCGAGCAGGGAGTGGCTACGAGCAGTACTTC. This gives the protein CASSRAGSGYEQYF.

This clonotype was picked up many times. The chain employs TRBV24-1 and TRBJ2-2; 9 bases fit TRBD2. Unmatched junction bases numbered 2, after V lost 3 bases and J lost 1 base. The CDR3 is 16 residues long. Germline assignment: CDR1 KGHDR and CDR2 SFDVKD. CDR3 sequence (DNA): TGTGCCACCAGTGATCCGACTAGCGGGAACACCGGGGAGCTGTTTTTT. Translation: CATSDPTSGNTGELFF.

Comments on this clonotype: Possible read error: a much larger clone is one base away. This rearrangement joins TRBV6-1 to TRBJ2-2; 7 nucleotides agree with TRBD1. With V trimmed by 3 bases and J by 9 bases, 7 bases remained unmatched. This CDR3 is 14 amino acids long. Germline assignment: CDR1 MNHNS and CDR2 SASEGT. In DNA form, the CDR3 reads TGTGCCAGCAGTGATATGACAGGGACCAGGGAGCTGTTTTTT. Translation gives CASSDMTGTRELFF.

The rearrangement links TRBV10-1 to TRBJ2-1; the match to TRBD2 covers 9 bases. The CDR3 loop spans 14 amino acids. J lost 9 bases, V lost 5 bases, and 8 bases had no gene match. Germline V CDR1 and CDR2: WNHNN, SYGVQD (reference sequence). The CDR3 nucleotides are TGCGCCAGCAGTCTAGCGGGATCGTCGGGTGAGCAGTTCTTC. It encodes CASSLAGSSGEQFF.

This clonotype showed up just a few times. The chain combines TRBV11-3 with TRBJ1-3; 10 nucleotides agree with TRBD1. CDR1 and CDR2 from the germline V gene are SGHNT and YENEEA. V trimming: 5 bases; J trimming: 3 bases; junction bases outside the gene matches: 4. This CDR3 spans 15 amino acids. The CDR3 sequence is CASSRGQGYGNTIYF. CDR3 bases: TGTGCCAGCAGCCGGGGACAGGGGTATGGAAACACCATATATTTT.